Listed below are T cell receptor beta chains from one sample, sequenced in a study of CD8+ T cells in alopecia areata. Measured with immunoSEQ multiplex PCR; TCRdb has only the in-frame clones, and not every one. The sample lists fewer than 250,000 clones, roughly 57% occurring once. Material: CD4+ T cells sorted from blood, obtained at week 0. The receptors here all came from a human donor with alopecia areata. Each CDR3 is given without its conserved first and last residue. The order of the fields is J gene, V gene, CDR3 protein.

J: TRBJ2-5
V: TRBV19
CDR3: ASSITYRAPNSYQETQY

J: TRBJ2-5
V: TRBV5-1
CDR3: ASSRRGTEETQY

J: TRBJ2-1
V: TRBV5-1
CDR3: ASRPPNKGAKEQF

J: TRBJ1-2
V: TRBV9
CDR3: ASSSSGAGQGMGGYT

J: TRBJ2-1
V: TRBV30
CDR3: AWSRTSGSILGEQF

J: TRBJ1-1
V: TRBV27
CDR3: ASSVGHLNTEAF

J: TRBJ1-4
V: TRBV25-1
CDR3: ASSSRDRGATNEKLF

J: TRBJ1-2
V: TRBV4-1
CDR3: ASSLVGARGYT

J: TRBJ2-5
V: TRBV9
CDR3: ASSVEFGLGETQY

J: TRBJ1-1
V: TRBV6-6
CDR3: ASLEDTEAF

J: TRBJ2-2
V: TRBV9
CDR3: ASSVLLYTGELF

J: TRBJ1-1
V: TRBV5-1
CDR3: ASSSGQGAF

J: TRBJ1-2
V: TRBV4-1
CDR3: ASSHPARNYGYT

J: TRBJ2-5
V: TRBV4-2
CDR3: ASSHDLGQETQY

J: TRBJ2-5
V: TRBV7-9
CDR3: AKQWDQGGTQY

J: TRBJ2-1
V: TRBV7-2
CDR3: ASSPVKGSYNEQF

J: TRBJ2-1
V: TRBV29-1
CDR3: SAGGTSGRAWDNEQF

J: TRBJ1-1
V: TRBV29-1
CDR3: SVERLMNTEAF

J: TRBJ2-5
V: TRBV5-1
CDR3: ASSLGVKETQY

J: TRBJ2-7
V: TRBV10-3
CDR3: AISEVEYEQY

J: TRBJ1-2
V: TRBV28
CDR3: ASSPGGGANYGYT

J: TRBJ2-7
V: TRBV6-5
CDR3: ASSYSGGGGYEQY

J: TRBJ2-3
V: TRBV29-1
CDR3: SVLGGEGADTQY

J: TRBJ2-1
V: TRBV29-1
CDR3: SGQGGDRF

J: TRBJ2-7
V: TRBV6-1
CDR3: ASTLDPYEQY

J: TRBJ2-5
V: TRBV4-1
CDR3: ASSQDRGAQETQY